Shown below are 10 T cell receptor beta chains from a single sample sequenced in a study of cytomegalovirus exposure and HLA in healthy donors. This PCR relied on a set of 60 Vbeta primers and 13 Jbeta primers. Sequenced by immunoSEQ multiplex PCR; TCRdb stores in-frame clones only, minus some. The sample yields hundreds of thousands of clones, approximately 82% seen once. Sequencing input: PBMCs. The receptors stem from a woman aged 40-49 years in good health and CMV-seronegative.

The J gene is TRBJ1-6, the V gene TRBV10-3, with TRBD1 matching over 7 bases. The CDR3 runs 13 residues. J lost 7 bases, V lost 6 bases, and 3 bases had no gene match. Germline V gene lookup returns CDR1 ENHRY and CDR2 SYGVKD. CDR3 amino acids: CAIRDRENSPLHF. DNA for the CDR3: TGTGCCATCAGAGACAGGGAGAATTCACCCCTCCACTTT.

The genes are TRBV4-2 and TRBJ2-7, with 10 bases matching TRBD2. The trim removed 1 base at V and 0 bases at J, leaving 3 bases unmatched. The CDR3 is 16 residues long. CDR1 and CDR2 from the germline V gene are LGHNA and YNFKEQ. CDR3 nucleotide sequence: TGTGCCAGCAGCCAAGGTCCTAGCGGGAGCTCCTACGAGCAGTACTTC. Translation gives CASSQGPSGSSYEQYF.

The chain carries TRBV27 and TRBJ1-1, with D uncertain. This CDR3 contains 14 residues. The germline V gene has CDR1 MNHEY and CDR2 SMNVEV (reference sequence). Trimming pared 6 bases from V and 10 bases from J, leaving 21 bases between. The CDR3 protein is CASSPRGGVPGAFF. The CDR3 coding sequence is TGTGCCAGCAGCCCCCGGGGTGGGGTGCCGGGAGCTTTCTTT.

This clone was counted only a few times. This rearrangement joins TRBV18 to TRBJ1-3; the match to TRBD1 covers 8 bases. The V gene's germline CDR1 is KGHSH and CDR2 LQKENI. The CDR3 spans 14 residues. The trim removed 3 bases at V and 3 bases at J, leaving 1 base unmatched. The CDR3 DNA reads TGTGCCAGCTCACCGGGACAGGTTGGAAACACCATATATTTT. This translates into CASSPGQVGNTIYF. Full variable domain (rest looked up from reference TRBV18 and TRBJ1-3): NAGVMQNPRHLVRRRGQEARLRCSPMKGHSHVYWYRQLPEEGLKFMVYLQKENIIDESGMPKERFSAEFPKEGPSILRIQQVVRGDSAAYFCASSPGQVGNTIYFGEGSWLTVV.

The CDR3 protein is CASSGRQGYTGELFF. The DNA of the CDR3 is TGTGCCAGCAGTGGACGACAGGGTTACACCGGGGAGCTGTTTTTT. V and J are TRBV6-1 and TRBJ2-2, with TRBD1 identical over 7 bases. This CDR3 is 15 amino acids long. Germline CDR1 MNHNS, CDR2 SASEGT. J was trimmed by 3 bases and V by 4 bases; bases with no gene match: 5.

This chain links TRBV9 with TRBJ1-4, with D hard to call. Germline loops: CDR1 SGDLS, CDR2 YYNGEE. The CDR3 extends over 15 amino acids. The V gene lost 3 bases and the J gene lost 0 bases, with 9 bases spanning the gap. Written as DNA, the CDR3 is TGTGCCAGCAGCGCAAGGACTGCAACTAATGAAAAACTGTTTTTT. Protein sequence: CASSARTATNEKLFF.

This clone was found a few times. V gene TRBV6-6 combines with J gene TRBJ1-3; possibly TRBD1 for D (6 bases). Germline CDR1 and CDR2: MNHNY and SVGAGI (reference sequence). Between the trimmed V and J ends, which lost 2 bases and 4 bases, there was a span of 15 bases. This CDR3 spans 16 amino acids. The CDR3 sequence is CASSYQGSGTGNTIYF. In nucleotides, the CDR3 is TGTGCCAGCAGTTACCAGGGGTCGGGAACCGGAAACACCATATATTTT.

The chain couples TRBV28 to TRBJ1-4; TRBD1 aligns across 10 bases. Trimming cost V 4 bases and J 5 bases; bases outside gene matches: 4. Germline CDR1 is MDHEN and CDR2 is SYDVKM. The length of the CDR3 is 15 residues. For the CDR3, the DNA is TGTGCCAGCAGTTCCTCGGGACAGGGGAATGAAAAACTGTTTTTT. Amino acid sequence: CASSSSGQGNEKLFF.

This rearrangement joins TRBV19 to TRBJ2-7, with 8 bases lining up with TRBD1. Germline V lookup: CDR1 LNHDA, CDR2 SQIVND (reference sequence). The CDR3 has 12 amino acids. V lost 7 bases and J lost 6; bases outside the gene matches: 5. CDR3 sequence (DNA): TGTGCCAGTAAGCCACAGGGGGGCGAGCAGTACTTC. Its translation: CASKPQGGEQYF.

V usage is TRBV30 and J usage is TRBJ1-2; D may be TRBD1 (6 bases). Germline V gene sequence: CDR1 GTSNPN, CDR2 SVGIG (reference sequence). Trimming pared 1 base from V and 5 bases from J, leaving 14 bases between. This CDR3 is 14 amino acids long. CDR3 nucleotide sequence: TGTGCCTGGAGTGCAGTGGACAGCACATATGGCTACACCTTC. It specifies CAWSAVDSTYGYTF.